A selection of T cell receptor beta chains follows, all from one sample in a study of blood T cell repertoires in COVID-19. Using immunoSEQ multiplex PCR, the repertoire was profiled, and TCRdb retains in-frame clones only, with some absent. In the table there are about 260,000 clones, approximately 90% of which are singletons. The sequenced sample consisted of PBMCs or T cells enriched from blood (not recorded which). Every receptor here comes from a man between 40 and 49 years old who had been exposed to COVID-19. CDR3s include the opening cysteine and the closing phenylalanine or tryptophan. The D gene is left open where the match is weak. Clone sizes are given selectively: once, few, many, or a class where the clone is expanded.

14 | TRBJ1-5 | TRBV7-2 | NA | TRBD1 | CASSQTGGGQPQHF | TGTGCCAGCAGCCAGACAGGGGGAGGTCAGCCCCAGCATTTT
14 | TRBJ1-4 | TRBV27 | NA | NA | CATSPGSTNEKLFF | TGTGCCACCAGCCCGGGGTCAACTAATGAAAAACTGTTTTTT
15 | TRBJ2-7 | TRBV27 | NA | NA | CASRGGSTAPYEQYF | TGTGCCAGCAGGGGTGGGAGTACTGCCCCCTACGAGCAGTACTTC
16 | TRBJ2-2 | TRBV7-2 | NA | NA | CASSLRGTPSTGELFF | TGTGCCAGCAGCTTAAGGGGGACACCATCCACCGGGGAGCTGTTTTTT
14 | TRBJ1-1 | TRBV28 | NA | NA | CASRAQGGNTEAFF | TGTGCCAGCAGAGCACAGGGTGGTAACACTGAAGCTTTCTTT
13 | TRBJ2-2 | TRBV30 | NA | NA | CAWRKASAGELFF | TGTGCCTGGAGGAAAGCAAGCGCTGGGGAGCTGTTTTTT
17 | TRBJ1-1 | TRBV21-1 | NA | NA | CASSINQGLRMNTEAFF | TGTGCCAGCAGCATAAACCAGGGATTACGCATGAACACTGAAGCTTTCTTT
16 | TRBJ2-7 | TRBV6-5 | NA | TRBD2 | CASSYSDSGTPYEQYF | TGTGCCAGCAGTTACTCCGATAGCGGGACGCCCTACGAGCAGTACTTC
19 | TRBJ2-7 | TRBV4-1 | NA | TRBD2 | CASSQDGLAGGLNSYEQYF | TGCGCCAGCAGCCAAGACGGACTAGCGGGAGGGCTGAACTCCTACGAGCAGTACTTC
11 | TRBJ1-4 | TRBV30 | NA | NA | CAWGDQEKLFF | TGTGCCTGGGGAGACCAGGAAAAACTGTTTTTT
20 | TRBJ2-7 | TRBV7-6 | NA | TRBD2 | CASSPERTSGRADATYEQYF | TGTGCCAGCAGCCCTGAACGGACTAGCGGGAGGGCCGATGCCACCTACGAGCAGTACTTC
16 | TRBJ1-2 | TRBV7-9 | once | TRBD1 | CASSLDRVQANYGYTF | TGTGCCAGCAGCTTGGACAGGGTTCAAGCTAACTATGGCTACACCTTC
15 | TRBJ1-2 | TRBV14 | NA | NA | CASSQDKSPRSGYTF | TGTGCCAGCAGCCAAGATAAAAGTCCGAGAAGCGGCTACACCTTC
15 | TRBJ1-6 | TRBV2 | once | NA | CASTQQGFRNSPLHF | TGTGCCAGCACCCAACAGGGATTTCGTAATTCACCCCTCCACTTT
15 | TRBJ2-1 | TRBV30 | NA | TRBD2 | CAWSVLAVSYNEQFF | TGTGCCTGGAGTGTACTAGCGGTTAGTTACAATGAGCAGTTCTTC
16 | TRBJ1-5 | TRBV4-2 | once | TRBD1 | CASSQGTGTDNQPQHF | TGTGCCAGCAGCCAAGGCACCGGGACAGACAATCAGCCCCAGCATTTT
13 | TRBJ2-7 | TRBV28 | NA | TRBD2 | CASRAGVQDEQYF | TGTGCCAGCAGGGCGGGAGTCCAGGACGAGCAGTACTTC
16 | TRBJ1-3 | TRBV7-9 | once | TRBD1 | CASRSVGQASGNTIYF | TGTGCCAGCAGATCGGTCGGACAGGCCTCTGGAAACACCATATATTTT
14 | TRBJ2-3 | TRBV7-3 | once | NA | CASSMDRYTDTQYF | TGTGCCAGCAGCATGGACAGATACACAGATACGCAGTATTTT
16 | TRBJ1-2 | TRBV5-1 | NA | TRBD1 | CASSLDTGAKHYGYTF | TGCGCCAGCAGCTTGGACACAGGGGCGAAGCACTATGGCTACACCTTC
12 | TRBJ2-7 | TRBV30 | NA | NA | CAWSRPTGEQYF | TGTGCCTGGAGTAGACCAACAGGAGAGCAGTACTTC
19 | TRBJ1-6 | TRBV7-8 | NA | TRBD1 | CASSLGGTATSSYNSPLHF | TGTGCCAGCAGCTTAGGGGGGACAGCCACGAGCTCCTATAATTCACCCCTCCACTTT
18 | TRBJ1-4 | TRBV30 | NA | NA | CAWSGSRGSFATNEKLFF | TGTGCCTGGAGTGGGTCAAGGGGGTCGTTCGCAACTAATGAAAAACTGTTTTTT
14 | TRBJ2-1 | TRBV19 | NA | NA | CASSIQGSYNEQFF | TGTGCCAGTAGTATTCAGGGGTCCTACAATGAGCAGTTCTTC
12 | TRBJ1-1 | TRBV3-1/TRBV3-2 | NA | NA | CASSQGRGEAFF | TGTGCCAGCAGCCAAGGACGGGGTGAAGCTTTCTTT
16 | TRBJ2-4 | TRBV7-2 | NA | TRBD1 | CASSGTGLLAKNIQYF | TGTGCCAGCAGCGGGACAGGGTTACTAGCCAAAAACATTCAGTACTTC
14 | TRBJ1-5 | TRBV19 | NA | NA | CASNIVFGGQPQHF | TGTGCCAGTAATATCGTCTTCGGCGGTCAGCCCCAGCATTTT
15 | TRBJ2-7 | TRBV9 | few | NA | CASSVAPRTSDEQYF | TGTGCCAGCAGCGTAGCCCCTAGAACCTCAGACGAGCAGTACTTC
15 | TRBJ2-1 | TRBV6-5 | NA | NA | CASSYSVAANNEQFF | TGTGCCAGCAGTTACTCAGTAGCGGCCAACAATGAGCAGTTCTTC